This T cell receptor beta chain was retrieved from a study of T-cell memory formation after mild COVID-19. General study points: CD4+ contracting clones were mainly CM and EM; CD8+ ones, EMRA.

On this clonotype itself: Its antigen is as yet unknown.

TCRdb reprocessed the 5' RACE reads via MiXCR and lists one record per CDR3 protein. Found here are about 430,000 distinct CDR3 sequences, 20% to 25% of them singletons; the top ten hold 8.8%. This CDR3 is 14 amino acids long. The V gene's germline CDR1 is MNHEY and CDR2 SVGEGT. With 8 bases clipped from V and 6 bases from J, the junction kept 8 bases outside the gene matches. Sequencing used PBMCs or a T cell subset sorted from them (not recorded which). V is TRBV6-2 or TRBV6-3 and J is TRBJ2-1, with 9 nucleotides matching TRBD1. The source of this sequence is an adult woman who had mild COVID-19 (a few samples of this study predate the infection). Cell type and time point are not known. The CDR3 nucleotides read TGTGCCAGCGTCTGGGACAGGGAAGCCAATGAGCAGTTCTTC. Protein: CASVWDREANEQFF.